The subject of this entry is one T cell receptor (beta chain). Its antigen is unidentified. The ends were cut back, 3 bases at V and 4 bases at J, with 9 bases in the middle. The CDR3 sequence is 12 residues long. Germline CDR1 is DFQATT and CDR2 is SNEGSKA (reference sequence). The data belong to a study of T cell responses to AZD1222 COVID-19 vaccine. Study results and caveats: Samples come after the peak T cell response, not at day 14. The sample set comprised mostly white British donors with more females, and clonal diversity was possibly underestimated. Epitopes outside B.1.351 and B.1.1.7 mutated regions reportedly drew nearly half of spike TCRs.

Data came from immunoSEQ multiplex PCR; TCRdb stores just in-frame clones and leaves some out. The table records 110,000 to 150,000 clones, approximately 93% of them present only once. This chain connects TRBV20-1 to TRBJ2-5; D ambiguous. The sequence came from an adult who had recovered from COVID-19. Specimen: peripheral blood, collected after recovery from COVID-19. CDR3 residues: CSASHGAETQYF. Here the CDR3 DNA reads TGCAGTGCTAGTCACGGCGCAGAGACCCAGTACTTC.